This TCR beta chain was obtained from a study of beta chain features in type 1 diabetes. Regarding the study as a whole: Since sequencing was performed on cDNA, cells with high TCR expression could be over-represented. VDJ junctions in type 1 diabetes patients carried more deletions and fewer insertions. The study found moderately but significantly shorter TCRB CDR3s in all four CD4+ subsets of Type 1 diabetes patients.

Each donor gave one heparinised blood draw averaging roughly 120 mL. Markers CD45RO/CCR7/CD25/CD127/CD95/CD27 served to sort CD4+ naive, central memory, regulatory and stem cell-like memory cells. This clone is labeled as medium-sized. Antigen unknown. No conserved phenylalanine or tryptophan is present at the end of the CDR3, so a read error is the likely explanation. No DNA is shown, since the ends of the CDR3 on it are uncertain; the CDR3 is the one TCRdb lists. The authors reverse transcribed all of the isolated RNA, so sequencing captured expressed TCRB transcripts. Only in-frame clones appear in the TCRdb table, and some are missing; sequencing was by immunoSEQ multiplex PCR. The repertoire holds about 160,000 clones, 9% to 12% seen once, with approximately 0.5% in the top ten. The TCR sequence derives from a man aged 30 to 45 with type 1 diabetes. The source material was central memory CD4+ T cells from blood.

This chain's CDR3 is CASLHRGR. The rearrangement links TRBV21-1 to TRBJ1-3; TRBD1 reflects the table's D call only, with no check against the DNA. TRBV21-1 is listed as a pseudogene. Termini included, the CDR3 measures 8 amino acids.